These 8 T cell receptor beta chains share one sample of origin, sequenced in a study of cytomegalovirus exposure and HLA in healthy donors. It was with 60 Vbeta and 13 Jbeta primers that the PCR ran. TCRdb's copy holds only in-frame clones and misses some; the assay was immunoSEQ multiplex PCR. The table records fewer than 130,000 clones, roughly 84% of them present only once. Sequenced input: PBMCs. The receptors were sampled from a man aged 30 to 45 in good health and CMV-seropositive.

This chain uses TRBV5-1 with TRBJ2-3, with 10 positions matching TRBD2. Per the germline V gene, CDR1 is SGHRS and CDR2 is YFSETQ. Trimming took 1 base from V and 3 from J; bases not matched to a gene: 8. The CDR3 spans 17 residues. CDR3 residues: CASSLFQRGGRTDTQYF. DNA for the CDR3: TGCGCCAGCAGCTTGTTCCAGCGGGGGGGCCGGACAGATACGCAGTATTTT.

As DNA, the CDR3 is TGTGCCAGCAGCTTCGGACGGGGGTATCAAGAGACCCAGTACTTC. Residues: CASSFGRGYQETQYF. The genes are TRBV11-2 and TRBJ2-5; a weak D match, TRBD2 (6 bases). Germline-derived CDR1 and CDR2 are SGHAT and FQNNGV. Trimming cost V 3 bases and J 2 bases, with 13 bases left between them. This CDR3 has 15 amino acids.

V is TRBV5-1 and J is TRBJ2-1, with 7 bases aligning to TRBD2. V lost 7 bases to trimming and J lost 4 bases; unmatched junction nucleotides: 17. This CDR3 has 17 residues. CDR1 and CDR2 (germline): SGHRS, YFSETQ. The CDR3 nucleotides are TGCGCCAGCGGTCTTGGGGAGGGCGGTCCCCCTTACAATGAGCAGTTCTTC. This codes for CASGLGEGGPPYNEQFF.

Here the CDR3 DNA reads TGTGCCAGTAGGCAGGGACAAGAGACCCAGTACTTC. It is translated as CASRQGQETQYF. The chain combines TRBV19 with TRBJ2-5, with D tentatively TRBD1 (5 bases). Germline V gives CDR1 LNHDA, CDR2 SQIVND (reference sequence). Trimming took off 6 bases at V and 2 bases at J, with 7 bases between the two ends. The CDR3 spans 12 residues.

In this sample, this clone turned up a few times. CDR3 nucleotides: TGTGCCAGTAGGCAAAGGGGTTGGGAGACCCAGTACTTC. Its translation is CASRQRGWETQYF. The chain couples TRBV19 to TRBJ2-5; maybe TRBD1 (5 bases). There are 13 residues in the CDR3. Germline V gene data show CDR1 as LNHDA and CDR2 as SQIVND (reference sequence). Trimming cost V 6 bases and J 5 bases, with 13 bases left between them.

This clone has a single count. The gene calls are TRBV6-5 and TRBJ2-5; TRBD2 is a possible D gene (5 bases). The V end was cut by 0 bases, the J end by 0 bases, with 8 bases between. The CDR3 extends over 15 amino acids. Per the germline V gene, CDR1 is MNHEY and CDR2 is SVGAGI. The DNA of the CDR3 is TGTGCCAGCAGTTACTCCCTAGCAAACCAAGAGACCCAGTACTTC. It translates to CASSYSLANQETQYF.

The genes are TRBV5-6 and TRBJ1-2; no clear D. Looked up from germline, CDR1 is SGHDT and CDR2 is YYEEEE. V gave up 3 bases and J gave up 2 bases, with 14 bases separating them. This CDR3 comprises 15 residues. CDR3 region: CASSSLGGPNYGYTF. CDR3 DNA sequence: TGTGCCAGCAGCTCCCTTGGAGGTCCGAACTATGGCTACACCTTC.

The chain links TRBV19 to TRBJ2-2; weak D call: TRBD1 (5 bases). The CDR3 consists of 15 residues. V was cut by 5 bases and J by 7 bases, with 17 bases left in between. Germline lookup yields CDR1 LNHDA and CDR2 SQIVND (reference sequence). The CDR3 nucleotides are TGTGCCAGTAGTTATCCGCAGGGTTGGGGCGGGGAGCTGTTTTTT. This codes for CASSYPQGWGGELFF.